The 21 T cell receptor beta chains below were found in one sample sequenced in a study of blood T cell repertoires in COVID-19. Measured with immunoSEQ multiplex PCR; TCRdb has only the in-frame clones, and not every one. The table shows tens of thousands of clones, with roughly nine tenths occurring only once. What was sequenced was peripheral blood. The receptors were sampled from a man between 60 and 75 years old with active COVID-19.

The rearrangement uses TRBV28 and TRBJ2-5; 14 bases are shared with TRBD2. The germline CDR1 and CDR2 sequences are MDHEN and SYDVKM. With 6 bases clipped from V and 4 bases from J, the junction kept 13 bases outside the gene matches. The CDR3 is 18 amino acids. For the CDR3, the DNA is TGTGCCAGCAGGGTGGGGCGGACTAGCGGGGGGCCGGGAGAGACCCAGTACTTC. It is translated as CASRVGRTSGGPGETQYF. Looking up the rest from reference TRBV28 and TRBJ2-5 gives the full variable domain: DVKVTQSSRYLVKRTGEKVFLECVQDMDHENMFWYRQDPGLGLRLIYFSYDVKMKEKGDIPEGYSVSREKKERFSLILESASTNQTSMYLCASRVGRTSGGPGETQYFGPGTRLLVL.

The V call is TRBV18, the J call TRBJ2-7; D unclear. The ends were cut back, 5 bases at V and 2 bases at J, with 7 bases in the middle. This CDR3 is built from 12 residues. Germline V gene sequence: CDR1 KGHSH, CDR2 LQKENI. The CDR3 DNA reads TGTGCCAGCTCAGTGAACACCTACGAGCAGTACTTC. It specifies CASSVNTYEQYF.

The CDR3 nucleotides read TGTGCCAGCCAGGGCCGTGGGTTTGGCTACACCTTC. The encoded protein is CASQGRGFGYTF. V is TRBV27 and J is TRBJ1-2, with D possibly being TRBD1 (5 bases). The CDR3 length is 12 residues. Trimming removed 8 bases from V and 7 bases from J, with 14 bases in between. Germline V gives CDR1 MNHEY, CDR2 SMNVEV (reference sequence).

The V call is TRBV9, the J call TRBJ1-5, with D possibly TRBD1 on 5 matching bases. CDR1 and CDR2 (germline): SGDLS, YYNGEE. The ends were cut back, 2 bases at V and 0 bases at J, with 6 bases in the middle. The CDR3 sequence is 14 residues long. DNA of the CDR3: TGTGCCAGCAGCGTGACAGATAGCAATCAGCCCCAGCATTTT. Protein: CASSVTDSNQPQHF.

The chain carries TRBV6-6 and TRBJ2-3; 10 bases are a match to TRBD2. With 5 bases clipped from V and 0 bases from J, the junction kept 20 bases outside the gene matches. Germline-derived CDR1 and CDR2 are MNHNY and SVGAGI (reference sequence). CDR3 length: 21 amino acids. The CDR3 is CASSRVGGFLAGVSSTDTQYF. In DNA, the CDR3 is TGTGCCAGCAGTCGTGTAGGGGGCTTTCTAGCGGGGGTTTCTAGCACAGATACGCAGTATTTT.

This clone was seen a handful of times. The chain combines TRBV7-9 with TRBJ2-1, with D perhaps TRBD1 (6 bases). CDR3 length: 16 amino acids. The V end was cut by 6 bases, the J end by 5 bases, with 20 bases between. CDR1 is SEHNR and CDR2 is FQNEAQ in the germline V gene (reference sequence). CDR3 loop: CASSGWAGESHNEQFF. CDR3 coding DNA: TGTGCCAGCAGTGGGTGGGCAGGGGAATCCCACAATGAGCAGTTCTTC.

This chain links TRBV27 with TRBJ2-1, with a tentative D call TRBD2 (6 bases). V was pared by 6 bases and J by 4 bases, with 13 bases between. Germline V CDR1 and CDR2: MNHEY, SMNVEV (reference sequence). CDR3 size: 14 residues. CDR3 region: CASRLRESYNEQFF. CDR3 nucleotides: TGTGCCAGCAGACTACGGGAGTCTTACAATGAGCAGTTCTTC.

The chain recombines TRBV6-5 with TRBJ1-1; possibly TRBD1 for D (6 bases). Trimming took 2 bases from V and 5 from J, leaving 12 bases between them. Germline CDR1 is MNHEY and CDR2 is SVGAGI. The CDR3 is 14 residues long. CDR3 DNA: TGTGCCAGCAGTTACCGGACAGAGTGGACTGAAGCTTTCTTT. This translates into CASSYRTEWTEAFF.

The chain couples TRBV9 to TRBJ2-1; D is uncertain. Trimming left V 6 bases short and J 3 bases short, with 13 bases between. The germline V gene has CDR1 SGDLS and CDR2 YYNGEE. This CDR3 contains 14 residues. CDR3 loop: CASNRDWHYNEQFF. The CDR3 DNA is TGTGCCAGCAACCGAGACTGGCACTACAATGAGCAGTTCTTC.

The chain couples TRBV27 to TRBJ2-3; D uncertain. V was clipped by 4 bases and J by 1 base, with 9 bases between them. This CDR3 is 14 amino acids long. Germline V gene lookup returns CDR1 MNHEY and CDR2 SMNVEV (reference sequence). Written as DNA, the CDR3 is TGTGCCAGCAGTTCGGGTTTCGGCACAGATACGCAGTATTTT. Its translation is CASSSGFGTDTQYF.

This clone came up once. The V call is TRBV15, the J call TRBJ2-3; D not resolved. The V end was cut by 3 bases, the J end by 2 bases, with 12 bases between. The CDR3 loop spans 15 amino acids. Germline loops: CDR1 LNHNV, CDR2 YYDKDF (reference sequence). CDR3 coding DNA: TGTGCCACCAGCAGTTATTACAGCTACACAGATACGCAGTATTTT. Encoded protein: CATSSYYSYTDTQYF. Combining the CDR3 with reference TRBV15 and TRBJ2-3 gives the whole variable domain DAMVIQNPRYQVTQFGKPVTLSCSQTLNHNVMYWYQQKSSQAPKLLFHYYDKDFNNEADTPDNFQSRRPNTSFCFLDIRSPGLGDTAMYLCATSSYYSYTDTQYFGPGTRLTVL.

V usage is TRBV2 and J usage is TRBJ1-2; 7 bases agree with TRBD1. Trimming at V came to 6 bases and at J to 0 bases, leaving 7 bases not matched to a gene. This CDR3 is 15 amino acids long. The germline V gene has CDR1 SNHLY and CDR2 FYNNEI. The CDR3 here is CASRGDSLANYGYTF. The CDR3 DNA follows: TGTGCCAGCAGGGGGGACAGTTTAGCTAACTATGGCTACACCTTC.

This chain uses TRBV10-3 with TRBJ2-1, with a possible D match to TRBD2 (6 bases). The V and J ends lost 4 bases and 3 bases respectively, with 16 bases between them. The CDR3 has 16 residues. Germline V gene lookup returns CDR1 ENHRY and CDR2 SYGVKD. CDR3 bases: TGTGCCATCAGTGGTACATTTTCCGGGGGCTACAATGAGCAGTTCTTC. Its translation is CAISGTFSGGYNEQFF.

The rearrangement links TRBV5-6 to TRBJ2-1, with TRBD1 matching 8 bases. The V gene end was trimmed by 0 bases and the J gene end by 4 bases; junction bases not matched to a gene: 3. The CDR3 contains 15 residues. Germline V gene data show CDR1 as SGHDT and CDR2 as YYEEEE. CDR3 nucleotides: TGTGCCAGCAGCTTGGGACAGGGGACATACAATGAGCAGTTCTTC. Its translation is CASSLGQGTYNEQFF.

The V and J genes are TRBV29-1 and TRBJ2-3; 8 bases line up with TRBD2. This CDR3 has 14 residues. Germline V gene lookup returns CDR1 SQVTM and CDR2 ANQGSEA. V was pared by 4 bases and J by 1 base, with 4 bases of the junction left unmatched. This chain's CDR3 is CSVAGGHGTDTQYF. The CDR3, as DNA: TGCAGCGTTGCGGGGGGGCATGGCACAGATACGCAGTATTTT.

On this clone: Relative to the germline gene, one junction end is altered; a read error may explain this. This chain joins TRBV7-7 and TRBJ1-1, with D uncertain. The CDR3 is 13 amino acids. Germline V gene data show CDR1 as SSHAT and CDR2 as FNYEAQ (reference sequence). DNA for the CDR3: TGTGCTAGCAGCTTCGACATGAACACTGAAGCTTTCTTT. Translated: CASSFDMNTEAFF.

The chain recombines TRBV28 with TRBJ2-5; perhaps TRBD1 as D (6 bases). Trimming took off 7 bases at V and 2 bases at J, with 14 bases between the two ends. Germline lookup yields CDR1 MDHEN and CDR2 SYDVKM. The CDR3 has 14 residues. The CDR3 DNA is TGTGCCAGCATACCCGGGACACCACAAGAGACCCAGTACTTC. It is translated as CASIPGTPQETQYF.

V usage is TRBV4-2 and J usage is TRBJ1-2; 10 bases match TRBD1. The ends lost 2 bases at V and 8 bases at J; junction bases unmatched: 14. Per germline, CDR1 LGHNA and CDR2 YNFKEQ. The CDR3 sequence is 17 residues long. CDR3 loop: CASSQTGTGARSIGYTF. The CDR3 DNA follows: TGTGCCAGCAGCCAAACCGGGACAGGGGCCCGGTCGATAGGCTACACCTTC.

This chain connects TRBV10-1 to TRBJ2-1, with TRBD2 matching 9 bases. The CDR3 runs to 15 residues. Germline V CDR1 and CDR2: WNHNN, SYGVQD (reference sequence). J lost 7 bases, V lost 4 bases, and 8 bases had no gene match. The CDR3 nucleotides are TGCGCCAGCAGTGGAAGCGGGGGGCTAGGGAATGAGCAGTTCTTC. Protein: CASSGSGGLGNEQFF.

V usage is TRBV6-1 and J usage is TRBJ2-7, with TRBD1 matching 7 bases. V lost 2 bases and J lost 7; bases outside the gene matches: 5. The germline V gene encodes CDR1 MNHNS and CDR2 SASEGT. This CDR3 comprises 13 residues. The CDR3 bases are TGTGCCAGCAGTGAACAGGCAGGGGGAGAGCAGTACTTC. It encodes CASSEQAGGEQYF.

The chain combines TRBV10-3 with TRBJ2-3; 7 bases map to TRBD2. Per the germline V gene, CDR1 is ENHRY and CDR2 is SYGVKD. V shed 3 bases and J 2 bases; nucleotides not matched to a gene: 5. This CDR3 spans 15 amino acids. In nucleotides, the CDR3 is TGTGCCATCAGTGAATCGCGGGGGTCCACAGATACGCAGTATTTT. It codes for CAISESRGSTDTQYF.